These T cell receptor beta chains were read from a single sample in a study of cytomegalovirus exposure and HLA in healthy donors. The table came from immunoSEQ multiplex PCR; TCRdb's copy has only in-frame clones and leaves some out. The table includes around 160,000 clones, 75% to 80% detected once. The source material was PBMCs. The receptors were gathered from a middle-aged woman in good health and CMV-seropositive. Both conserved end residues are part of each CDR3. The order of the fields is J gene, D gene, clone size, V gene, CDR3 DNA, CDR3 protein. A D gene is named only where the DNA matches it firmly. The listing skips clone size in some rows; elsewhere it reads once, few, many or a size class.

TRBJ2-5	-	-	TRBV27	TGCGCCAGCAGTTCCCCGACAGGTAGGTCCTACCTTCAAGAGACCCAGTACTTC	CASSSPTGRSYLQETQYF
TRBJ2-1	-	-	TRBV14	TGTGCCAGCAGCCAAGAGGTCGGGAGCTCCTACAATGAGCAGTTCTTC	CASSQEVGSSYNEQFF
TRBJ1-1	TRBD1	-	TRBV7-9	TGTGCCGCCGCTGTAGGTACAGGGGGGGACACTGAAGCTTTCTTT	CAAAVGTGGDTEAFF
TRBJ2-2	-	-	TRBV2	TGTGCCAGCAGTGACTACCACACCGGGGAGCTGTTTTTT	CASSDYHTGELFF
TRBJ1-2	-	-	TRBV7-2	TGTGCCAGCAGCCCCGCCCCCAGGGATTCGTATGGCTACACCTTC	CASSPAPRDSYGYTF
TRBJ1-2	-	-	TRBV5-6	TGTGCCAGCAGCCCAACTAAGGGGAACTATGGCTACACCTTC	CASSPTKGNYGYTF
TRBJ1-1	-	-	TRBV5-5	TGTGCCAGCAGCGACCATCGGGTAATGAACACTGAAGCTTTCTTT	CASSDHRVMNTEAFF
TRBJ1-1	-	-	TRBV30	TGTGCCTGGTCATTGGGCGGGGGGGGCACTGAAGCTTTCTTT	CAWSLGGGGTEAFF
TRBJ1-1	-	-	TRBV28	TGTGCCAGCAGTTTAACAGGGATAATGAACACTGAAGCTTTCTTT	CASSLTGIMNTEAFF
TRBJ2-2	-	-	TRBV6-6	TGTGCCAGCACAAGACTAGGGGACACCGGGGAGCTGTTTTTT	CASTRLGDTGELFF
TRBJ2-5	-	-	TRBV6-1	TGTGCCAGCAGCCTTCCAGATCCCCAAGAGACCCAGTACTTC	CASSLPDPQETQYF
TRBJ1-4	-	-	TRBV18	TGTGCCAGCTCACCACTACGGGGAGTAACTAATGAAAAACTGTTTTTT	CASSPLRGVTNEKLFF
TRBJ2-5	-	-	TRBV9	TGTGCCAGCAGCGTAGAGGGGGGGGGTCTCCAAGAGACCCAGTACTTC	CASSVEGGGLQETQYF
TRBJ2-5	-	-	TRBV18	TGTGCCAGCTCACCACCGGCCAGGGCAGAGACCCAGTACTTC	CASSPPARAETQYF
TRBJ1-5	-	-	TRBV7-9	TGTGCCAGCAGCTTACCTAATCAGCCCCAGCATTTT	CASSLPNQPQHF
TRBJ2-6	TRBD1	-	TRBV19	TGTGCCAGTAGCTCGGGACAGGGGGCGCCTGGGGCCAACGTCCTGACTTTC	CASSSGQGAPGANVLTF
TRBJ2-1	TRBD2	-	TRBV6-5	TGTGCCAGCAGGACTAGCGGGGACAATGAGCAGTTCTTC	CASRTSGDNEQFF
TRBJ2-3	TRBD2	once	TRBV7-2	TGTGCCAGCAGCTTAGAACTAGCGGGAGGTTCCACAGATACGCAGTATTTT	CASSLELAGGSTDTQYF
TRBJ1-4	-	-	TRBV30	TGTGCCTGGAAAGGAGGGGCAACTAATGAAAAACTGTTTTTT	CAWKGGATNEKLFF
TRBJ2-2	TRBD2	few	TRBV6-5	TGTGCCAGCAGTTACGGAGCGGGAGGGCAAACCGGGGAGCTGTTTTTT	CASSYGAGGQTGELFF
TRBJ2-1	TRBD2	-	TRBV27	TGTGCCAGCAGTTTAACGGGGGGCTCCTACAATGAGCAGTTCTTC	CASSLTGGSYNEQFF
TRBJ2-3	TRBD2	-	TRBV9	TGTGCCAGCAGCCTACAGCGGGGGGCAGATACGCAGTATTTT	CASSLQRGADTQYF
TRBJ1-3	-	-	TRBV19	TGTGCCAGTAGTGTGTCGGGTAAAGCGGGAAACACCATATATTTT	CASSVSGKAGNTIYF
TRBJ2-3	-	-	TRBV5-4	TGTGCCAGCAGCGGAGACTTGCGCGTAGTTGATACGCAGTATTTT	CASSGDLRVVDTQYF
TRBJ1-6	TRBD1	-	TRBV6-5	TGTGCCAGCAGTTACAATGCGGGACAGGGTACACCCCTCCACTTT	CASSYNAGQGTPLHF
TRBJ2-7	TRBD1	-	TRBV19	TGTGCCAGTAGTATAGCCGGGACAGGCGACTACGAGCAGTACTTC	CASSIAGTGDYEQYF
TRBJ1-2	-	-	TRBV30	TGTGCCTGGAGCCCGGGCAGGGCTAACTATGGCTACACCTTC	CAWSPGRANYGYTF
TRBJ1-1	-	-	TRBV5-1	TGCGCCAGCAGCTTGTTCATGAACACTGAAGCTTTCTTT	CASSLFMNTEAFF